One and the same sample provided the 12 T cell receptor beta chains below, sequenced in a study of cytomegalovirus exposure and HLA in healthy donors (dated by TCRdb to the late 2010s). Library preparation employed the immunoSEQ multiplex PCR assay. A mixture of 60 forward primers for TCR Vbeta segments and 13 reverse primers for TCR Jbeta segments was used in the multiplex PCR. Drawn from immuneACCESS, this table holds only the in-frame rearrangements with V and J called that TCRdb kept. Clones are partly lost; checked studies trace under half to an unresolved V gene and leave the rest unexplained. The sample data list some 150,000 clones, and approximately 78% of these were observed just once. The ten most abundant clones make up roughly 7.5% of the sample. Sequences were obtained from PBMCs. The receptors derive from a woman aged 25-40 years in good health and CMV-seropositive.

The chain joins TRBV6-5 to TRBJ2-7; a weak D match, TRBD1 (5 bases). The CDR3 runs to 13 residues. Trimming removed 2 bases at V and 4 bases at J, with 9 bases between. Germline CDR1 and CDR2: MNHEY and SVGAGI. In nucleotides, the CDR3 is TGTGCCAGCAGTTACCGTAGGGGTTACGAGCAGTACTTC. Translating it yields CASSYRRGYEQYF.

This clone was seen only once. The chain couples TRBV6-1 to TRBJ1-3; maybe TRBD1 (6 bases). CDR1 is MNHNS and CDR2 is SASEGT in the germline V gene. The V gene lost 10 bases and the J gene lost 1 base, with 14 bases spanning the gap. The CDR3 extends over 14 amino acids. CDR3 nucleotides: TGTGCCACCAAAACAGGGCCTTCTGGAAACACCATATATTTT. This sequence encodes CATKTGPSGNTIYF.

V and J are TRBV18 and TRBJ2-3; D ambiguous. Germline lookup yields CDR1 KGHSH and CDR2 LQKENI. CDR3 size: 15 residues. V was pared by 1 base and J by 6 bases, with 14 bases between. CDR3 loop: CASSPLALKTDTQYF. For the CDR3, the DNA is TGTGCCAGCTCACCACTGGCGTTAAAGACTGATACGCAGTATTTT.

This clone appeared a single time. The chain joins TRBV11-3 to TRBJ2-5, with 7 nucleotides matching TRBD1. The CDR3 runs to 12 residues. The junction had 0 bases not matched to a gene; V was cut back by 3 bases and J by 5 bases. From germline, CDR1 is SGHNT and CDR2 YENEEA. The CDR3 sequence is CASSFRGETQYF. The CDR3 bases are TGTGCCAGCAGCTTCAGGGGGGAGACCCAGTACTTC. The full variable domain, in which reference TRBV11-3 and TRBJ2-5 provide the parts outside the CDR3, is EAGVVQSPRYKIIEKKQPVAFWCNPISGHNTLYWYLQNLGQGPELLIRYENEEAVDDSQLPKDRFSAERLKGVDSTLKIQPAELGDSAVYLCASSFRGETQYFGPGTRLLVL.

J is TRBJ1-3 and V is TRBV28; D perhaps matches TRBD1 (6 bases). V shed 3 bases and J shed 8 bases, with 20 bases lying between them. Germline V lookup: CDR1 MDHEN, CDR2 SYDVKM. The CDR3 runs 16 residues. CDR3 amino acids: CASSFLGAEATDTIYF. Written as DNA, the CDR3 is TGTGCCAGCAGTTTTTTGGGGGCAGAAGCGACGGACACCATATATTTT.

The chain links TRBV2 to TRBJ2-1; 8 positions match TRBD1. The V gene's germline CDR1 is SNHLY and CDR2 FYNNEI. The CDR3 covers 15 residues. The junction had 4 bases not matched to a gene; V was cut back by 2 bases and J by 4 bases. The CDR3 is CASSEKGTGYNEQFF. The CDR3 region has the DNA TGTGCCAGCAGTGAAAAGGGGACAGGATACAATGAGCAGTTCTTC.

The CDR3 coding sequence is TGTGCCAGCAGAAGGGACAGGGGGACCAATGAGCAGTTCTTC. Its translation is CASRRDRGTNEQFF. The chain joins TRBV5-4 to TRBJ2-1; TRBD1 agrees at 11 bases. Germline trimming cut 5 bases from V and 6 bases from J; bases unmatched to any gene: 4. This CDR3 has 14 residues. The V gene's germline CDR1 is SGHNT and CDR2 YYREEE (reference sequence).

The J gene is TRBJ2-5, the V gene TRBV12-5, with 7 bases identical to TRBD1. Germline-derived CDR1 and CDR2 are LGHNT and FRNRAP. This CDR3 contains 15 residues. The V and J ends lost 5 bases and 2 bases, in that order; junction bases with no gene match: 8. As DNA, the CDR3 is TGTGCTAGTGGTGGGCTCACCAGGGGGCAAGAGACCCAGTACTTC. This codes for CASGGLTRGQETQYF.

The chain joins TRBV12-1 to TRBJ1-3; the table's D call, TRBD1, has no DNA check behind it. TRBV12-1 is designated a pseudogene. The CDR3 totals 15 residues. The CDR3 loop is CASSSGTGSGNTIYF. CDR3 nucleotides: TGTGCCAGCAGCTCCGGGACAGGCTCTGGAAACACCATATATTTT.

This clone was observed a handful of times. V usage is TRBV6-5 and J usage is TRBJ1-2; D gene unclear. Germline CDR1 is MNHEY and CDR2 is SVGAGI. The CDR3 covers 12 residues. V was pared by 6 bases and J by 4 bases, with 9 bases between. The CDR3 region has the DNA TGTGCCAGCAGACCGACGGGCTATGGCTACACCTTC. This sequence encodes CASRPTGYGYTF.

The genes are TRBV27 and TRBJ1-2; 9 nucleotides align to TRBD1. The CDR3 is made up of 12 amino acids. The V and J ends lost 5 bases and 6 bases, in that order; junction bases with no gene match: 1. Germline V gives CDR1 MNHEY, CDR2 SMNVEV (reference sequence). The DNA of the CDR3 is TGTGCCAGCAGTCGGACAGGGGATGGCTACACCTTC. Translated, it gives CASSRTGDGYTF.

In nucleotides, the CDR3 is TGTGCCAGCAGCTTGGCCGCAGGCAGCCCTAACTATGGCTACACCTTC. Translated, it gives CASSLAAGSPNYGYTF. This rearrangement joins TRBV5-4 to TRBJ1-2, with D unresolved. The CDR3 spans 16 residues. Germline V lookup: CDR1 SGHNT, CDR2 YYREEE (reference sequence). V was pared by 0 bases and J by 0 bases, with 12 bases between.